One sample yielded the 11 T cell receptor beta chains listed below, sequenced in a study of T cell responses to AZD1222 COVID-19 vaccine. Assay: immunoSEQ multiplex PCR; the TCRdb copy retains only in-frame clones and omits some. This sample has about 97,000 clones, with just over 85% found just once. This sample comprised peripheral blood, obtained on day 0 of AZD1222 vaccination. The receptors derive from an adult in good health.

This clone has just one count. This chain connects TRBV2 to TRBJ1-3; D gene uncertain. The CDR3 spans 12 residues. Germline-derived CDR1 and CDR2 are SNHLY and FYNNEI. Trimming shortened V by 7 bases and J by 0 bases, and 4 bases separated the two germline ends. CDR3 in DNA: TGTGCCAGCACGGTCTCTGGAAACACCATATATTTT. Encoded protein: CASTVSGNTIYF.

The chain couples TRBV18 to TRBJ1-2; D uncertain. CDR1 is KGHSH and CDR2 is LQKENI in the germline V gene. With 2 bases removed from V and 3 bases from J, the gap between germline ends came to 16 bases. The CDR3 covers 16 residues. CDR3 sequence: CASSPGGLDLYYGYTF. Here the CDR3 DNA reads TGTGCCAGCTCACCAGGAGGGCTAGACCTCTACTATGGCTACACCTTC. Supplemented by reference TRBV18 and TRBJ1-2, the full variable domain reads NAGVMQNPRHLVRRRGQEARLRCSPMKGHSHVYWYRQLPEEGLKFMVYLQKENIIDESGMPKERFSAEFPKEGPSILRIQQVVRGDSAAYFCASSPGGLDLYYGYTFGSGTRLTVV.

The V gene is TRBV30, the J gene TRBJ1-5; tentative D call: TRBD1 (5 bases). The V end lost 4 bases, the J end lost 1 base, and 8 bases lay between the germline ends. CDR3 length: 13 amino acids. Germline CDR1 reads GTSNPN; CDR2 reads SVGIG (reference sequence). The CDR3 region has the DNA TGTGCCTGGACTGACAGCAGCAATCAGCCCCAGCATTTT. Translation gives CAWTDSSNQPQHF. Looking up the rest from reference TRBV30 and TRBJ1-5 gives the full variable domain: SQTIHQWPATLVQPVGSPLSLECTVEGTSNPNLYWYRQAAGRGLQLLFYSVGIGQISSEVPQNLSASRPQDRQFILSSKKLLLSDSGFYLCAWTDSSNQPQHFGDGTRLSIL.

The chain has TRBV5-1 and TRBJ2-7; D is possibly TRBD1 (6 bases). The length of the CDR3 is 17 residues. V lost 1 base to trimming and J lost 2 bases, with 19 bases between them. Looked up from germline, CDR1 is SGHRS and CDR2 is YFSETQ. The CDR3 here is CASSLNYGTTLTYEQYF. CDR3 DNA sequence: TGCGCCAGCAGCTTGAATTACGGGACAACCCTAACCTACGAGCAGTACTTC. The whole variable domain, filled in from reference TRBV5-1 and TRBJ2-7, reads KAGVTQTPRYLIKTRGQQVTLSCSPISGHRSVSWYQQTPGQGLQFLFEYFSETQRNKGNFPGRFSGRQFSNSRSEMNVSTLELGDSALYLCASSLNYGTTLTYEQYFGPGTRLTVT.

This chain's CDR3 is CASSMGTGLNEQFF. CDR3 nucleotides: TGTGCCAGTAGTATGGGGACAGGGCTCAATGAGCAGTTCTTC. This chain connects TRBV19 to TRBJ2-1; 9 nucleotides align to TRBD1. Germline V gene sequence: CDR1 LNHDA, CDR2 SQIVND (reference sequence). This CDR3 spans 14 amino acids. After removal of 3 bases from V and 6 bases from J, the junction contained 3 bases not matched to a gene.

V is TRBV4-3 and J is TRBJ2-1; 7 bases line up with TRBD2. Germline CDR1 and CDR2: LGHNA and YSLEER. The CDR3 loop spans 18 amino acids. V lost 0 bases, J lost 3 bases, and 11 bases stayed unmatched. The CDR3 nucleotides are TGCGCCAGCAGCCAAGATCTGGTCGTAGCGGGTAACTACAATGAGCAGTTCTTC. Its translation is CASSQDLVVAGNYNEQFF.

This clone was counted once. At one end the junction does not follow the germline gene, possibly because of a read error. The chain employs TRBV30 and TRBJ2-1; 8 nucleotides match TRBD2. The CDR3 is made up of 15 amino acids. Germline V gene data show CDR1 as GTSNPN and CDR2 as SVGIG (reference sequence). The DNA for the CDR3 is TGTGCCTGGAGCGAGGGGGGCGGGAGGTACAGTGAGCAGTTCTTC. Protein sequence: CAWSEGGGRYSEQFF. The full variable domain, rest sourced from reference TRBV30 and TRBJ2-1, is SQTIHQWPATLVQPVGSPLSLECTVEGTSNPNLYWYRQAAGRGLQLLFYSVGIGQISSEVPQNLSASRPQDRQFILSSKKLLLSDSGFYLCAWSEGGGRYSEQFFGPGTRLTVL.

The J gene is TRBJ2-7, the V gene TRBV5-4; TRBD1 matches at 9 bases. V lost 4 bases, J lost 5 bases, and 7 bases stayed unmatched. CDR3 size: 14 residues. The germline CDR1 and CDR2 sequences are SGHNT and YYREEE (reference sequence). The CDR3 coding sequence is TGTGCCAGCAGCGTTGATGGACAGGGGAACGAGCAGTACTTC. It is translated as CASSVDGQGNEQYF.

This clone was seen once. The chain recombines TRBV28 with TRBJ1-1; D uncertain. Germline CDR1 is MDHEN and CDR2 is SYDVKM. This CDR3 spans 11 amino acids. V was clipped by 6 bases and J by 11 bases, with 13 bases between them. In nucleotides, the CDR3 is TGTGCCAGCAGCCCCGGTGTTGGGGCTTTCTTT. This translates into CASSPGVGAFF.

The V and J genes are TRBV27 and TRBJ1-4, with D unresolved. Trimming cost V 8 bases and J 0 bases, with 4 bases left between them. CDR3 length: 12 residues. Germline CDR1 MNHEY, CDR2 SMNVEV (reference sequence). The CDR3 loop reads CASGSTNEKLFF. The DNA for the CDR3 is TGTGCCAGCGGTTCAACTAATGAAAAACTGTTTTTT.

There are a few counts of this clone. This chain's CDR3 is CASSLGGVANYGYTF. For the CDR3, the DNA is TGCGCCAGCAGCTTGGGCGGGGTTGCTAACTATGGCTACACCTTC. The V gene is TRBV5-1, the J gene TRBJ1-2; D remains unclear. This CDR3 is built from 15 residues. The V and J ends lost 0 bases and 0 bases respectively, with 9 bases between them. Germline values: CDR1 SGHRS, CDR2 YFSETQ.